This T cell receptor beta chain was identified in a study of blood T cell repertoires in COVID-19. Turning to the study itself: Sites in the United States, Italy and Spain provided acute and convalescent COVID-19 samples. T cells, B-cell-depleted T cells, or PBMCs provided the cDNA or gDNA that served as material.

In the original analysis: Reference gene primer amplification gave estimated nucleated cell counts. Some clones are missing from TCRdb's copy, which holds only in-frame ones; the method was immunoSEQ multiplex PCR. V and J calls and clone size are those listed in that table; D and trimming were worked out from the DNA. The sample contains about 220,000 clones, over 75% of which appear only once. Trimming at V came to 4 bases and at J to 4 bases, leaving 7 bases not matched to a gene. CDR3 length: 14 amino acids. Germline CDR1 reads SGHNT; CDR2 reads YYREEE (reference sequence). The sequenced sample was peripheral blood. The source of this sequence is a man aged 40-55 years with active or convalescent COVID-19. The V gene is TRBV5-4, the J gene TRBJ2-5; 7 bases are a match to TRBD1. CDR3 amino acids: CASSPGPGGETQYF. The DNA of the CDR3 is TGTGCCAGCAGCCCAGGTCCAGGGGGAGAGACCCAGTACTTC.